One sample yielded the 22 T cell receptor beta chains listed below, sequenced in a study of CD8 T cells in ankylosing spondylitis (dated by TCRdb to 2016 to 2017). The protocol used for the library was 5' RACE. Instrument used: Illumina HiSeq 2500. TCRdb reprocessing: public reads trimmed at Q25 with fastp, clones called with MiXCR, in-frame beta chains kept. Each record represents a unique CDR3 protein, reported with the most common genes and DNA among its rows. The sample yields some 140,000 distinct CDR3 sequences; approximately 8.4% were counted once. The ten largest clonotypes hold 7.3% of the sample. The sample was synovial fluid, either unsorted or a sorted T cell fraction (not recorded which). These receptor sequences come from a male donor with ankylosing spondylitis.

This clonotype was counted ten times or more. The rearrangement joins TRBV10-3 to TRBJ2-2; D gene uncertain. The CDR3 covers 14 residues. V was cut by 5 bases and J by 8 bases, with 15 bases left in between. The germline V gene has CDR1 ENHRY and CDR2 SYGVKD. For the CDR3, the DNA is TGTGCCATCAGTTTCAACACCGGAACGGGGGAGCTGTTTTTT. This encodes CAISFNTGTGELFF.

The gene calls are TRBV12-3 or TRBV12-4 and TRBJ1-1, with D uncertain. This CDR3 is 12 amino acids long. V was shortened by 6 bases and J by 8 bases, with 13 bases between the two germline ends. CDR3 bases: TGTGCCAGCAGAATCCCCGGAAAAGAAGCTTTCTTT. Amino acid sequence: CASRIPGKEAFF.

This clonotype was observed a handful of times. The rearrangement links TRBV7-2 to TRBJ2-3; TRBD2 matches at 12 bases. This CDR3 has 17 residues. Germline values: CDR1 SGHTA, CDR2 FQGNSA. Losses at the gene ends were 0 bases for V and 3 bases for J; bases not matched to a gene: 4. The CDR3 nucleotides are TGTGCCAGCAGCTTAGCGCGGCTAGCGGGGGGGACAGATACGCAGTATTTT. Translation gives CASSLARLAGGTDTQYF.

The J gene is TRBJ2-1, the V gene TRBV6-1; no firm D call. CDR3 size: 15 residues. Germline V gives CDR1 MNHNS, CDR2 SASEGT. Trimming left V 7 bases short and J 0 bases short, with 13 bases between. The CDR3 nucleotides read TGTGCCAGCACTCTGGAGTTGGGCTCCTACAATGAGCAGTTCTTC. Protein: CASTLELGSYNEQFF.

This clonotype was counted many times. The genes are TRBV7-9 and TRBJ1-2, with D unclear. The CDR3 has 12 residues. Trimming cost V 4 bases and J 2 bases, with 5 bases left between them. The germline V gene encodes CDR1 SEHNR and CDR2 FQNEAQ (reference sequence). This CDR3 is CASSSLNYGYTF. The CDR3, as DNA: TGTGCCAGCAGCTCCTTAAACTATGGCTACACCTTC.

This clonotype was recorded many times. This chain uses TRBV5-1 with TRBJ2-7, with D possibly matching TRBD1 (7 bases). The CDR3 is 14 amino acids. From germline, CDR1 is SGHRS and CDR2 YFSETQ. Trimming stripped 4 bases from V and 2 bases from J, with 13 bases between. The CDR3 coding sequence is TGCGCCAGCAGCGCGGGACAGCTAGCCTACGAGCAGTACTTC. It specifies CASSAGQLAYEQYF.

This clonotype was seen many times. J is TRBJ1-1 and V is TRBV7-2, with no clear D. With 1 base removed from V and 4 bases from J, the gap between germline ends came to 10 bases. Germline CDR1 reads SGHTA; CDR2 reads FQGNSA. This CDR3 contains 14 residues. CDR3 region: CASSLDAGSTEAFF. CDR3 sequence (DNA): TGTGCCAGCAGCTTAGACGCTGGGAGCACTGAAGCTTTCTTT.

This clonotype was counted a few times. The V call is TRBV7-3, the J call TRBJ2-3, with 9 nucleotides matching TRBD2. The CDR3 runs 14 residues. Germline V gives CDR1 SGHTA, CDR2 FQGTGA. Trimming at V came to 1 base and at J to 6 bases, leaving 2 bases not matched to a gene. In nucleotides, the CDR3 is TGTGCCAGCAGCTTAAGCGGGGGGGCGGATACGCAGTATTTT. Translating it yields CASSLSGGADTQYF.

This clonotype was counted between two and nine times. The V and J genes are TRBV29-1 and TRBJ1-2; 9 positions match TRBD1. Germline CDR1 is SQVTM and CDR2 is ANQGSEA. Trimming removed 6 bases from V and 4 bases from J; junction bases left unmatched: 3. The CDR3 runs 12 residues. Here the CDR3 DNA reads TGCAGCGTCTCACAGGGGGCCTATGGCTACACCTTC. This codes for CSVSQGAYGYTF.

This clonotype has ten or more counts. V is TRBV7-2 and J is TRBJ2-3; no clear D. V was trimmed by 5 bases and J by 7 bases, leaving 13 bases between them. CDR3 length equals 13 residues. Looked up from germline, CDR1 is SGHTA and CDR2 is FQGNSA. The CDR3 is CASSLENENTQYF. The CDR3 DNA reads TGTGCCAGCAGCCTCGAAAATGAGAATACGCAGTATTTT.

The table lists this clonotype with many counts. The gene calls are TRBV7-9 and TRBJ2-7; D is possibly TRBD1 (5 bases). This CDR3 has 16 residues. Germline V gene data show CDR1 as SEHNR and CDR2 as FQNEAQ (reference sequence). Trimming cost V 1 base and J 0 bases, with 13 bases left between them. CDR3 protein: CASSLDLGVGSYEQYF. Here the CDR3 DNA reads TGTGCCAGCAGCTTAGATTTAGGGGTGGGCTCCTACGAGCAGTACTTC.

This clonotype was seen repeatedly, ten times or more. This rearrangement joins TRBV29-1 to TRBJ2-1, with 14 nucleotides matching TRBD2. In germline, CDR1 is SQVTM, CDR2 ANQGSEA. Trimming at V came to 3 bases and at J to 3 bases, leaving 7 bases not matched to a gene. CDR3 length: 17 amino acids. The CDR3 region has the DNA TGCAGCGTTGACCTCCGGACTAGCGGGGGGTTCTACAATGAGCAGTTCTTC. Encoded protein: CSVDLRTSGGFYNEQFF.

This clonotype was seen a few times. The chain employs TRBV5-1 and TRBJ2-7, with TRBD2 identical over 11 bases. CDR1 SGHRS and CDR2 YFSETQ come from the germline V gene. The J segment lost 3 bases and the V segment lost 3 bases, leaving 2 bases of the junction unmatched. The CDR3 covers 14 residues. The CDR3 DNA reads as TGCGCCAGCAGCTGGGGGACTAGCGGCTACGAGCAGTACTTC. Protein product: CASSWGTSGYEQYF. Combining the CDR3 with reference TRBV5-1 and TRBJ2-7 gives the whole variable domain KAGVTQTPRYLIKTRGQQVTLSCSPISGHRSVSWYQQTPGQGLQFLFEYFSETQRNKGNFPGRFSGRQFSNSRSEMNVSTLELGDSALYLCASSWGTSGYEQYFGPGTRLTVT.

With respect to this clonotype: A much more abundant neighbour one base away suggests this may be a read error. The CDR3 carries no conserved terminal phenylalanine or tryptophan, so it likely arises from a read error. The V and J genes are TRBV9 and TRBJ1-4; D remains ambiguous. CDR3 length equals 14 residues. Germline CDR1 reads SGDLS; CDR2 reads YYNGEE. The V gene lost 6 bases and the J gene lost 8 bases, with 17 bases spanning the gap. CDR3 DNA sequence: TGTGCCAGCACCACGGGAGCGACGGGGGAAAAACTGTTTTCT. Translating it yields CASTTGATGEKLFS.

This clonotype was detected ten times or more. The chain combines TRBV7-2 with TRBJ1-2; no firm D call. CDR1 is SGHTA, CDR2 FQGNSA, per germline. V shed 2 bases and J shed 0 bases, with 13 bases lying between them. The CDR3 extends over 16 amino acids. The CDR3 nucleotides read TGTGCCAGCAGCTTAAACGTCGGGCGTACTAACTATGGCTACACCTTC. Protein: CASSLNVGRTNYGYTF. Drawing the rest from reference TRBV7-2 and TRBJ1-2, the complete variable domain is GAGVSQSPSNKVTEKGKDVELRCDPISGHTALYWYRQSLGQGLEFLIYFQGNSAPDKSGLPSDRFSAERTGGSVSTLTIQRTQQEDSAVYLCASSLNVGRTNYGYTFGSGTRLTVV.

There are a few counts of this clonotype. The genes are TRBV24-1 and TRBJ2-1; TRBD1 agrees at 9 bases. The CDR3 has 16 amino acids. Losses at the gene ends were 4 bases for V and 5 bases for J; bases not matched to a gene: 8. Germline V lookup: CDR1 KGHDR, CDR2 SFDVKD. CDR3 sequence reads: CATSDPGTGTNNEQFF. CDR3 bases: TGTGCCACCAGTGACCCCGGGACAGGGACCAACAATGAGCAGTTCTTC.

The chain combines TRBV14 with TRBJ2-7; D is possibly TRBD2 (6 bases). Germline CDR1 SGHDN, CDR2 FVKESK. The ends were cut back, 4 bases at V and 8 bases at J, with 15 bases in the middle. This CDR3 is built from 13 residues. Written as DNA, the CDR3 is TGTGCCAGCAGCCCTTGGACGGGGAGGCAGCAGTACTTC. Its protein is CASSPWTGRQQYF.

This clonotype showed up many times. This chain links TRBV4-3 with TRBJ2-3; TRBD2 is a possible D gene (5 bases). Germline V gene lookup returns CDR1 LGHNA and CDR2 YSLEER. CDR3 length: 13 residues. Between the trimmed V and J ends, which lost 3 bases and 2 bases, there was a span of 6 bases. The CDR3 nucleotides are TGCGCCAGCAGCCAGGACTTCACAGATACGCAGTATTTT. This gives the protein CASSQDFTDTQYF.

CDR3 protein: CASSLVVTEGEQYF. The CDR3 DNA sequence: TGTGCCAGCAGCTTAGTAGTCACTGAAGGCGAGCAGTACTTC. V usage is TRBV7-6 and J usage is TRBJ2-7; D is undetermined. Germline CDR1 is SGHVS and CDR2 is FNYEAQ. V lost 1 base to trimming and J lost 6 bases, with 13 bases between them. This CDR3 spans 14 amino acids.

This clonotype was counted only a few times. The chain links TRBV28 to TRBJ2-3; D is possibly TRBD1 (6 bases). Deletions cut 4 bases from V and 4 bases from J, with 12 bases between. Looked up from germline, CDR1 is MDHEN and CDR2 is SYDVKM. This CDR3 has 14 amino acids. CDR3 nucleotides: TGTGCCAGCAGTTCAGGACAGAATCCAGATACGCAGTATTTT. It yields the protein CASSSGQNPDTQYF.

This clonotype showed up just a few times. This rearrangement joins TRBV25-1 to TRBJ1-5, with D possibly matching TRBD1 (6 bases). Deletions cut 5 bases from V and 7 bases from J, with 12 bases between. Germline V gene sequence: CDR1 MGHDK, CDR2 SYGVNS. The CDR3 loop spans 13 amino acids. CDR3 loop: CASSYRAPQPQHF. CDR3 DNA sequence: TGTGCCAGCAGTTACAGGGCTCCCCAGCCCCAGCATTTT.

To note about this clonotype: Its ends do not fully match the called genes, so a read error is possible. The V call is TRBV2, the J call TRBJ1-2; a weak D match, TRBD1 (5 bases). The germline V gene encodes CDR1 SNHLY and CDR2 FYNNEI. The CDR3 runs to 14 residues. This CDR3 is CATSGTIATGGYTF. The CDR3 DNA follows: TGTGCCACCAGTGGGACCATAGCAACGGGTGGCTACACCTTC.